Each of the 30 T cell receptor beta chains below was sequenced from the same sample in a study of technical replicates of blood from four donors. This table comes from immunoSEQ multiplex PCR, and its TCRdb copy is limited to in-frame clones, with some not included. The profile shows some 60,000 clones, around 87% of them singletons. Sample: PBMCs. All receptors come from a human donor in good health. Some clones in this sample may be carry-over from other donors' samples.

J is TRBJ1-2 and V is TRBV19; D possibly corresponds to TRBD1 (6 bases). Trimming stripped 2 bases from V and 7 bases from J, with 17 bases between. The CDR3 contains 15 residues. The germline CDR1 and CDR2 sequences are LNHDA and SQIVND (reference sequence). The CDR3 nucleotides are TGTGCCAGTAGTATAAACACCTCCAGGGGCGCTGGCTACACCTTC. Residues: CASSINTSRGAGYTF.

The V and J genes are TRBV5-1 and TRBJ2-7; maybe TRBD2 (6 bases). Between the trimmed V and J ends, which lost 5 bases and 1 base, there was a span of 16 bases. Germline V lookup: CDR1 SGHRS, CDR2 YFSETQ. The CDR3 spans 15 residues. The CDR3 DNA follows: TGCGCCAGCAGACCCAGGGCGGGGCCTTCCTACGAGCAGTACTTC. This encodes CASRPRAGPSYEQYF.

The chain carries TRBV5-1 and TRBJ1-2, with 7 bases identical to TRBD1. The V segment lost 4 bases and the J segment 6 bases; nucleotides outside the gene matches: 9. The CDR3 has 14 residues. Germline V lookup: CDR1 SGHRS, CDR2 YFSETQ. CDR3 coding DNA: TGCGCCAGCAGCGCCTGGACAGGAGGAAATGGCTACACCTTC. Translation gives CASSAWTGGNGYTF.

The chain links TRBV15 to TRBJ2-7; TRBD2 matches 11 bases. Per the germline V gene, CDR1 is LNHNV and CDR2 is YYDKDF (reference sequence). The V segment lost 5 bases and the J segment 5 bases; nucleotides outside the gene matches: 5. The CDR3 contains 14 residues. CDR3 sequence: CATSPSGRFDEQYF. CDR3 DNA sequence: TGTGCCACCAGCCCTAGCGGGAGGTTTGACGAGCAGTACTTC.

This sequence joins TRBV6-5 and TRBJ1-6, with TRBD1 identical over 7 bases. CDR3 length equals 15 residues. The germline gives CDR1 MNHEY, CDR2 SVGAGI. Germline trimming cut 6 bases from V and 7 bases from J; bases unmatched to any gene: 9. This CDR3 reads CASSYRGQTNSPLHF. The CDR3 nucleotides are TGTGCCAGCAGCTACCGGGGACAGACAAATTCACCCCTCCACTTT.

This chain connects TRBV30 to TRBJ1-2; unclear D gene. Trimming removed 2 bases at V and 4 bases at J, with 17 bases between. Germline V gene lookup returns CDR1 GTSNPN and CDR2 SVGIG (reference sequence). This CDR3 region has 15 residues. CDR3 coding DNA: TGTGCCTGGAGTAAACAGACACTCGGCTTCTATGGCTACACCTTC. This translates into CAWSKQTLGFYGYTF. The full variable domain, completed using reference TRBV30 and TRBJ1-2, is SQTIHQWPATLVQPVGSPLSLECTVEGTSNPNLYWYRQAAGRGLQLLFYSVGIGQISSEVPQNLSASRPQDRQFILSSKKLLLSDSGFYLCAWSKQTLGFYGYTFGSGTRLTVV.

The chain couples TRBV4-3 to TRBJ1-4, with D possibly being TRBD1 (6 bases). CDR1 and CDR2 (germline): LGHNA, YSLEER. V was clipped by 3 bases and J by 3 bases, with 17 bases between them. The CDR3 has 17 amino acids. CDR3 coding DNA: TGCGCCAGCAGCCACTCGGACAGATTATCGGCTAATGAAAAACTGTTTTTT. It specifies CASSHSDRLSANEKLFF.

CDR3 nucleotide sequence: TGTGCCAGCAGCTGGGGACAGCCGAACACTGAAGCTTTCTTT. It codes for CASSWGQPNTEAFF. The rearrangement joins TRBV7-2 to TRBJ1-1, with 7 bases lining up with TRBD1. In germline, CDR1 is SGHTA, CDR2 FQGNSA. The V and J ends lost 4 bases and 1 base, in that order; junction bases with no gene match: 3. The CDR3 contains 14 residues.

V and J are TRBV29-1 and TRBJ2-5; unclear D gene. There are 15 residues in the CDR3. V was cut by 1 base and J by 7 bases, with 19 bases left in between. Per germline, CDR1 SQVTM and CDR2 ANQGSEA. CDR3 bases: TGCAGCGTTGAAGTCGGGTCAGATCTCTCAAGGACCCAGTACTTC. Its protein product is CSVEVGSDLSRTQYF.

This chain links TRBV9 with TRBJ2-1; TRBD2 matches at 7 bases. The CDR3 loop spans 14 amino acids. With V trimmed by 3 bases and J by 6 bases, 6 bases remained unmatched. The V gene's germline CDR1 is SGDLS and CDR2 YYNGEE. CDR3: CASSGRDYLNEQFF. The CDR3 region has the DNA TGTGCCAGCAGCGGCCGGGACTACCTCAATGAGCAGTTCTTC.

The CDR3 nucleotides are TGTGCCAGCAGCCGGACCTGGGGGGGCGGCATAGGGGAGACCCAGTACTTC. This translates into CASSRTWGGGIGETQYF. V gene TRBV7-2 combines with J gene TRBJ2-5, with D possibly being TRBD2 (7 bases). The V gene lost 5 bases and the J gene lost 5 bases, with 24 bases spanning the gap. This CDR3 spans 17 amino acids. The germline CDR1 and CDR2 sequences are SGHTA and FQGNSA.

The sample holds a few counts of this clone. The genes are TRBV5-1 and TRBJ2-7; 16 bases fit TRBD2. The CDR3 is 19 amino acids. The germline V gene has CDR1 SGHRS and CDR2 YFSETQ. V gave up 4 bases and J gave up 1 base; unmatched junction bases: 11. Here the CDR3 DNA reads TGCGCCAGCAGCCAAACCGGGACTAGCGGGAGGGCTGGATCCTACGAGCAGTACTTC. This sequence encodes CASSQTGTSGRAGSYEQYF.

This clone was observed a handful of times. V is TRBV5-1 and J is TRBJ1-2, with TRBD1 as a possible D gene (6 bases). Germline loops: CDR1 SGHRS, CDR2 YFSETQ. V lost 5 bases and J lost 2, with 19 bases in between. CDR3 size: 16 residues. CDR3 in amino acids: CASRSVTPGHNYGYTF. The DNA for the CDR3 is TGCGCCAGCAGATCGGTCACCCCGGGACACAACTATGGCTACACCTTC.

The J gene is TRBJ1-1, the V gene TRBV7-2; TRBD1 might be the D (6 bases). The CDR3 sequence is 13 residues long. CDR1 SGHTA and CDR2 FQGNSA come from the germline V gene. The ends were cut back, 1 base at V and 9 bases at J, with 12 bases in the middle. CDR3 amino acids: CASSLVGAEKAFF. DNA for the CDR3: TGTGCCAGCAGCTTAGTGGGGGCCGAGAAAGCTTTCTTT.

J is TRBJ1-3 and V is TRBV7-2; D is unresolved. This CDR3 spans 14 amino acids. The germline V gene encodes CDR1 SGHTA and CDR2 FQGNSA. V lost 3 bases and J lost 2, with 8 bases in between. The CDR3 bases are TGTGCCAGCAGCTTCGGCGGGGCTGGAAACACCATATATTTT. As protein: CASSFGGAGNTIYF.

The V and J genes are TRBV2 and TRBJ2-5, with TRBD2 matching over 8 bases. The CDR3 runs 15 residues. The J segment lost 5 bases and the V segment lost 5 bases, leaving 10 bases of the junction unmatched. Looked up from germline, CDR1 is SNHLY and CDR2 is FYNNEI. CDR3 nucleotides: TGTGCCAGCAGTTTTGCCGGGAGGGCCGGCGAGACCCAGTACTTC. This gives the protein CASSFAGRAGETQYF. The variable domain in full, completed from reference TRBV2 and TRBJ2-5, reads EPEVTQTPSHQVTQMGQEVILRCVPISNHLYFYWYRQILGQKVEFLVSFYNNEISEKSEIFDDQFSVERPDGSNFTLKIRSTKLEDSAMYFCASSFAGRAGETQYFGPGTRLLVL.

This chain links TRBV7-9 with TRBJ2-2; the D gene is possibly TRBD2 (6 bases). The CDR3 consists of 16 residues. Trimming cost V 5 bases and J 2 bases, with 15 bases left between them. Germline V CDR1 and CDR2: SEHNR, FQNEAQ (reference sequence). The CDR3 spells CASSRGTEANTGELFF. CDR3 sequence (DNA): TGTGCCAGCAGCCGGGGGACCGAAGCTAACACCGGGGAGCTGTTTTTT.

This chain joins TRBV4-1 and TRBJ1-2; possible D gene TRBD1, 5 bases. The CDR3 has 15 residues. The germline CDR1 and CDR2 sequences are MGHRA and YSYEKL. V lost 3 bases, J lost 2 bases, and 13 bases lay in between. The CDR3 DNA reads as TGCGCCAGCAGCCACCCCGTTCGGGGGAACTATGGCTACACCTTC. Amino acids: CASSHPVRGNYGYTF.

In its sample, this clone was seen once. The rearrangement links TRBV5-1 to TRBJ1-2; 9 bases align to TRBD1. Per the germline V gene, CDR1 is SGHRS and CDR2 is YFSETQ. CDR3 length: 14 amino acids. The V segment lost 7 bases and the J segment 5 bases; nucleotides outside the gene matches: 9. The DNA of the CDR3 is TGCGCCAGCGGGCGGGACAGGGTAGAATATGGCTACACCTTC. Its translation: CASGRDRVEYGYTF.

The V gene is TRBV6-1, the J gene TRBJ1-1, with 8 positions matching TRBD1. Germline V gives CDR1 MNHNS, CDR2 SASEGT. The V and J ends lost 6 bases and 1 base, in that order; junction bases with no gene match: 1. This CDR3 region has 13 residues. CDR3: CASRDRENTEAFF. Written as DNA, the CDR3 is TGTGCCAGCAGGGACAGGGAGAACACTGAAGCTTTCTTT.

The chain joins TRBV7-2 to TRBJ1-1; D is uncertain. CDR3 size: 13 residues. V was trimmed by 3 bases and J by 4 bases, leaving 9 bases between them. Looked up from germline, CDR1 is SGHTA and CDR2 is FQGNSA. The chain's CDR3 is CASSFGVATEAFF. CDR3 DNA sequence: TGTGCCAGCAGCTTCGGGGTAGCCACTGAAGCTTTCTTT.

V and J are TRBV2 and TRBJ1-1; unclear D gene. Trimming removed 5 bases at V and 1 base at J, with 8 bases between. The V gene's germline CDR1 is SNHLY and CDR2 FYNNEI. The CDR3 is made up of 13 amino acids. CDR3 in amino acids: CASSITANTEAFF. The CDR3 region has the DNA TGTGCCAGCAGTATAACAGCGAACACTGAAGCTTTCTTT.

The gene calls are TRBV2 and TRBJ2-2; 10 bases agree with TRBD2. CDR1 is SNHLY and CDR2 is FYNNEI in the germline V gene. CDR3 length: 16 residues. J was trimmed by 2 bases and V by 8 bases; bases with no gene match: 8. The CDR3 loop is CASRGGLAANTGELFF. DNA of the CDR3: TGTGCCAGCCGAGGAGGACTAGCGGCTAACACCGGGGAGCTGTTTTTT.

A note on this clone: This sample includes further DNA sequences coding for the same CDR3. The genes are TRBV2 and TRBJ1-5; D gene ambiguous. Germline V gives CDR1 SNHLY, CDR2 FYNNEI. CDR3 size: 14 residues. The germline V and J ends were trimmed by 0 bases and 6 bases, with 9 bases remaining between them. The DNA of the CDR3 is TGTGCCAGCAGTGAAGCCAATCGGGTTCAGCCCCAGCATTTT. As protein: CASSEANRVQPQHF.

This clone has just one count. The rearrangement links TRBV29-1 to TRBJ1-2; 7 positions match TRBD1. V shed 1 base and J 7 bases; nucleotides not matched to a gene: 6. This CDR3 comprises 13 residues. Germline V gives CDR1 SQVTM, CDR2 ANQGSEA. The CDR3: CSVEGDRVGGYTF. DNA of the CDR3: TGCAGCGTTGAAGGAGACAGGGTAGGTGGCTACACCTTC.

The chain combines TRBV29-1 with TRBJ1-1; 8 bases are shared with TRBD1. Germline CDR1 reads SQVTM; CDR2 reads ANQGSEA. V lost 7 bases and J lost 4; bases outside the gene matches: 11. The CDR3 is 14 residues long. The CDR3 DNA follows: TGCAGCGCAAACAGGGGGAACCTCGTCACTGAAGCTTTCTTT. It is translated as CSANRGNLVTEAFF.

V gene TRBV5-4 combines with J gene TRBJ1-4, with D hard to call. The CDR3 sequence is 16 residues long. Trimming cost V 0 bases and J 5 bases, with 14 bases left between them. Germline V gene lookup returns CDR1 SGHNT and CDR2 YYREEE (reference sequence). CDR3 sequence: CASSLEGGVRNEKLFF. CDR3 in DNA: TGTGCCAGCAGCTTGGAAGGTGGAGTAAGGAATGAAAAACTGTTTTTT.

This rearrangement joins TRBV7-2 to TRBJ2-3; D is possibly TRBD1 (5 bases). The germline V gene has CDR1 SGHTA and CDR2 FQGNSA. This CDR3 is 14 amino acids long. Trimming removed 8 bases at V and 2 bases at J, with 14 bases between. This chain's CDR3 is CASSLGLFTDTQYF. DNA for the CDR3: TGTGCCAGCTCCTTGGGGCTTTTCACAGATACGCAGTATTTT.

V gene TRBV9 combines with J gene TRBJ2-2; 11 positions agree with TRBD2. The CDR3 consists of 15 residues. V trimming: 3 bases; J trimming: 4 bases; junction bases outside the gene matches: 2. Germline V lookup: CDR1 SGDLS, CDR2 YYNGEE. CDR3 sequence reads: CASSGGLAVTGELFF. Written as DNA, the CDR3 is TGTGCCAGCAGCGGGGGACTAGCGGTCACCGGGGAGCTGTTTTTT.

The J gene is TRBJ1-1, the V gene TRBV7-9; D unclear. Germline V CDR1 and CDR2: SEHNR, FQNEAQ (reference sequence). Trimming left V 2 bases short and J 0 bases short, with 7 bases between. This CDR3 is 14 amino acids long. In DNA form, the CDR3 reads TGTGCCAGCAGCTTACAGGCCATGAACACTGAAGCTTTCTTT. The encoded protein is CASSLQAMNTEAFF.